This is a list of T cell receptor beta chains from one sample in a study of graft-versus-host responses after intestinal transplantation. The antigens for these receptors are not known. The protocol was immunoSEQ multiplex PCR, while the TCRdb copy is restricted to in-frame clones and leaves out a portion. Seen here are tens of thousands of clones, 75% to 95% observed once, and the top ten hold nearly 0.1%. Sequences were derived from unstimulated CD4+ T cells sorted from spleen or lymph node cells, sampled before intestinal transplant. The receptors stem from a human donor who received an intestinal transplant. Both conserved end residues are part of each CDR3. The D gene is left open where the match is weak. Rows may omit the clone size; those that give it use once, few, many or a size class.

>TRBD1|TRBV7-2|TRBJ1-5|14|NA
CASSLETGNQPQHF
TGTGCCAGCAGCTTAGAGACAGGGAATCAGCCCCAGCATTTT
>NA|TRBV21-1|TRBJ2-7|16|NA
CASSNGQEPSSYEQYF
TGTGCCAGCAGCAACGGACAGGAGCCAAGCTCCTACGAGCAGTACTTC
>NA|TRBV19|TRBJ2-3|14|NA
CASRPGSGGSTQYF
TGTGCCAGTAGACCCGGATCTGGGGGGTCTACGCAGTATTTT
>TRBD1|TRBV6-1|TRBJ1-1|16|once
CASSELQWTGRTEAFF
TGTGCCAGCAGTGAATTACAGTGGACAGGGCGCACTGAAGCTTTCTTT
>NA|TRBV19|TRBJ2-1|15|NA
CASSIGLDLYNEQFF
TGTGCCAGTAGTATCGGTTTGGACTTATACAATGAGCAGTTCTTC
>NA|TRBV30|TRBJ2-6|18|NA
CAWSVLGGIPSGANVLTF
TGTGCCTGGAGTGTACTCGGGGGTATTCCCTCTGGGGCCAACGTCCTGACTTTC
>NA|TRBV7-2|TRBJ2-7|15|NA
CASSLARGLTYEQYF
TGTGCCAGCAGCTTAGCGAGAGGGTTAACCTACGAGCAGTACTTC
>NA|TRBV18|TRBJ1-1|14|NA
CASSQQGRNTEAFF
TGTGCCAGCTCCCAGCAGGGCAGGAACACTGAAGCTTTCTTT
>NA|TRBV29-1|TRBJ1-2|13|NA
CSVGQKGGYGYTF
TGCAGCGTGGGACAAAAAGGCGGATATGGCTACACCTTC
>TRBD2|TRBV5-1|TRBJ2-5|17|NA
CASSLGQRGPQTETQYF
TGCGCCAGCAGCTTGGGGCAGCGGGGACCACAGACGGAGACCCAGTACTTC
>NA|TRBV6-1|TRBJ1-4|14|once
CASSRGSLNEKLFF
TGTGCCAGCAGTAGAGGATCCCTGAATGAAAAACTGTTTTTT
>TRBD1|TRBV10-3|TRBJ1-6|14|NA
CAISVDREDSPLHF
TGTGCCATCAGTGTGGACAGGGAAGATTCACCCCTCCACTTT
>TRBD1|TRBV10-3|TRBJ1-3|14|few
CAISYDRVGNTIYF
TGTGCCATCAGCTATGACAGGGTCGGAAACACCATATATTTT
>NA|TRBV5-8|TRBJ1-6|17|NA
CASSFRGGSSYNSPLHF
TGTGCCAGCAGCTTTCGCGGGGGAAGCTCCTATAATTCACCCCTCCACTTT
>TRBD1|TRBV4-1|TRBJ1-5|17|NA
CASSQVFPGGRNQPQHF
TGCGCCAGCAGCCAAGTTTTTCCAGGGGGGCGGAATCAGCCCCAGCATTTT
>TRBD1|TRBV7-9|TRBJ1-4|15|NA
CASSQQGSTNEKLFF
TGTGCCAGCAGCCAACAGGGGTCCACTAATGAAAAACTGTTTTTT
>TRBD1|TRBV5-8|TRBJ2-5|14|NA
CASSLGQGQETQYF
TGTGCCAGCAGCTTAGGACAGGGGCAAGAGACCCAGTACTTC
>NA|TRBV7-2|TRBJ2-7|12|NA
CASSPGAGEQYF
TGTGCCAGCAGCCCCGGGGCGGGAGAGCAGTACTTC
>TRBD1|TRBV6-5|TRBJ1-1|14|few
CASSYRDSNTEAFF
TGTGCCAGCAGTTACCGGGACAGCAACACTGAAGCTTTCTTT
>TRBD1|TRBV19|TRBJ1-2|15|NA
CASSMMDRLLYGYTF
TGTGCCAGTAGTATGATGGACAGGCTCCTCTATGGCTACACCTTC
>TRBD2|TRBV4-3|TRBJ2-7|16|NA
CASSQGTTGGSYEQYF
TGCGCCAGCAGCCAAGGCACCACGGGGGGCTCCTACGAGCAGTACTTC
>NA|TRBV10-1|TRBJ2-4|13|NA
CASSEGPYNIQYF
TGCGCCAGCAGTGAGGGGCCATACAACATTCAGTACTTC
>TRBD1|TRBV6-1|TRBJ1-2|14|NA
CASSEGTGGYGYTF
TGTGCCAGCAGTGAGGGGACAGGGGGCTATGGCTACACCTTC
>NA|TRBV25-1|TRBJ1-1|13|NA
CASSADSNTEAFF
TGTGCCAGCAGTGCAGACAGCAACACTGAAGCTTTCTTT
>NA|TRBV2|TRBJ2-1|14|NA
CASTLLRTINEQFF
TGTGCCAGCACCCTATTGAGGACTATTAATGAGCAGTTCTTC
>TRBD1|TRBV2|TRBJ2-5|14|NA
CASQGDSKRETQYF
TGTGCCAGCCAAGGGGACAGTAAGAGGGAGACCCAGTACTTC
>TRBD1|TRBV18|TRBJ2-7|14|NA
CASSPQGVAYEQYF
TGTGCCAGCTCACCCCAGGGGGTGGCCTACGAGCAGTACTTC
>NA|TRBV2|TRBJ2-7|13|few
CASSVSGPYEQYF
TGTGCCAGCAGTGTCTCTGGCCCCTACGAGCAGTACTTC
>NA|TRBV7-9|TRBJ2-1|19|NA
CASSSTKQGTFSSYNEQFF
TGTGCCAGCAGCTCCACGAAACAAGGGACTTTTAGCTCCTACAATGAGCAGTTCTTC
>NA|TRBV7-8|TRBJ2-1|16|NA
CASSLAWGGNYNEQFF
TGTGCCAGCAGCTTAGCCTGGGGGGGCAACTACAATGAGCAGTTCTTC
>NA|TRBV7-2|TRBJ1-2|15|NA
CASSLARDVNYGYTF
TGTGCCAGCAGCCTAGCGCGGGACGTTAACTATGGCTACACCTTC
>NA|TRBV7-9|TRBJ2-2|16|NA
CASSPRSLMNTGELFF
TGTGCCAGCAGCCCCAGGTCTTTAATGAATACCGGGGAGCTGTTTTTT
>TRBD2|TRBV18|TRBJ2-1|16|NA
CASSPPGLAGIDEQFF
TGTGCCAGCTCACCCCCGGGACTAGCGGGGATCGATGAGCAGTTCTTC
>NA|TRBV7-2|TRBJ1-1|16|NA
CASSLERDLLNTEAFF
TGTGCCAGCAGCTTAGAGAGAGATCTTCTGAACACTGAAGCTTTCTTT
>NA|TRBV6-1|TRBJ1-2|15|NA
CASSALIGLNNGYTF
TGTGCCAGCAGTGCCCTAATAGGACTGAACAATGGCTACACCTTC
>TRBD1|TRBV5-1|TRBJ2-7|15|NA
CASSTGTGETGEQYF
TGCGCCAGCAGCACGGGGACAGGGGAGACGGGCGAGCAGTACTTC
>NA|TRBV21-1|TRBJ2-7|14|NA
CASSKCDGGGRQYF
TGTGCCAGCAGCAAATGTGACGGGGGCGGGAGACAGTACTTC
>NA|TRBV7-9|TRBJ1-1|13|NA
CASSSQGNTEAFF
TGTGCCAGCAGCTCACAGGGTAACACTGAAGCTTTCTTT
>TRBD1|TRBV30|TRBJ2-7|15|NA
CAWSPRQGYVSEQYF
TGTGCCTGGAGCCCAAGACAGGGGTACGTGAGCGAGCAGTACTTC
>NA|TRBV18|TRBJ2-3|14|once
CASSRGDFTDTQYF
TGTGCCAGCTCACGGGGGGATTTCACAGATACGCAGTATTTT
>NA|TRBV4-1|TRBJ1-4|13|NA
CASRMGGDEKLFF
TGCGCCAGCAGGATGGGGGGGGATGAAAAACTGTTTTTT
>NA|TRBV12-5|TRBJ2-3|13|NA
CASGLRGTDTQYF
TGTGCTAGTGGTTTGCGAGGCACAGATACGCAGTATTTT
>NA|TRBV6-1|TRBJ2-7|14|NA
CASKKGGKANEQYF
TGTGCCAGCAAAAAGGGGGGGAAGGCGAACGAGCAGTACTTC